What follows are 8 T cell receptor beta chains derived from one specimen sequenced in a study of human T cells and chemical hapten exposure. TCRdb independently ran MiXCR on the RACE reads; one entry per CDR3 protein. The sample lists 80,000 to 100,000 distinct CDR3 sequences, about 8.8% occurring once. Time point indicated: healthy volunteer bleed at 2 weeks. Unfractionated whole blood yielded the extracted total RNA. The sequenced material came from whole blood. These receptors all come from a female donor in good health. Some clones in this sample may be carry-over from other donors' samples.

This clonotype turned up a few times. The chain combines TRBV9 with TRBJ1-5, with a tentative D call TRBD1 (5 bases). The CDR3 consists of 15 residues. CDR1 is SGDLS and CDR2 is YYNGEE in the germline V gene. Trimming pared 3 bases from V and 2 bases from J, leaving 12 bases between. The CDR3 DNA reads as TGTGCCAGCAGCGCCTTGGCGGGGGGCAATCAGCCCCAGCATTTT. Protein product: CASSALAGGNQPQHF.

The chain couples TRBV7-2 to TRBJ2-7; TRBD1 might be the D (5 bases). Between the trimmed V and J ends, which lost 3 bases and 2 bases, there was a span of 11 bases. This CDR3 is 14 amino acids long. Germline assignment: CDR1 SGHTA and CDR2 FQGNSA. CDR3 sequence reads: CASSFVDKTYEQYF. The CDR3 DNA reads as TGTGCCAGCAGCTTTGTGGACAAGACCTACGAGCAGTACTTC.

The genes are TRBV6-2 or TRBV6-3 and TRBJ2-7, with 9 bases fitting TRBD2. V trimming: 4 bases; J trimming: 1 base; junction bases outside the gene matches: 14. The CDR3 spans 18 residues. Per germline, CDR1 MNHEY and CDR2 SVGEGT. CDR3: CASSSRKLAGVGSYEQYF. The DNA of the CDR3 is TGTGCCAGCAGTTCCCGGAAACTAGCGGGTGTAGGTTCCTACGAGCAGTACTTC.

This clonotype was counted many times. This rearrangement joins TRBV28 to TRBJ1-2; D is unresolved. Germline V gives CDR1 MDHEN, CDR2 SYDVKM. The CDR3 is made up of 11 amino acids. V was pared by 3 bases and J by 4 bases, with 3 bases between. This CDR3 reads CASSFAYGYTF. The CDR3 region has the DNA TGTGCCAGCAGTTTTGCCTATGGCTACACCTTC.

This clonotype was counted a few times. CDR3 region: CASRTDRGYQPQHF. The CDR3 DNA follows: TGTGCCAGCAGGACCGACAGGGGATATCAGCCCCAGCATTTT. The rearrangement joins TRBV6-1 to TRBJ1-5; 8 positions agree with TRBD1. The ends lost 6 bases at V and 5 bases at J; junction bases unmatched: 6. The CDR3 sequence is 14 residues long. Germline values: CDR1 MNHNS, CDR2 SASEGT.

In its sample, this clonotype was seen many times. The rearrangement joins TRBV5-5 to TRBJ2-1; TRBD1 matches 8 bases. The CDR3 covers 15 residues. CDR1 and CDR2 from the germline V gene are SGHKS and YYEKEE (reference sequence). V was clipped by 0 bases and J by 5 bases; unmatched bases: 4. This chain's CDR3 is CASSLEQGAHNEQFF. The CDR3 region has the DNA TGTGCCAGCAGCTTGGAGCAGGGGGCGCACAATGAGCAGTTCTTC. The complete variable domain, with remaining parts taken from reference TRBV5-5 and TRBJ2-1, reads DAGVTQSPTHLIKTRGQQVTLRCSPISGHKSVSWYQQVLGQGPQFIFQYYEKEERGRGNFPDRFSARQFPNYSSELNVNALLLGDSALYLCASSLEQGAHNEQFFGPGTRLTVL.

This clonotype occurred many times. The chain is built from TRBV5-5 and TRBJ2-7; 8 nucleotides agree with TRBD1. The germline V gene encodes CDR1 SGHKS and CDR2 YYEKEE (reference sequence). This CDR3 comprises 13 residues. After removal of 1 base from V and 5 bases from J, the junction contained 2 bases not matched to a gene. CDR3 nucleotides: TGTGCCAGCAGCTTGTGGACAGGGAACGAGCAGTACTTC. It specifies CASSLWTGNEQYF.

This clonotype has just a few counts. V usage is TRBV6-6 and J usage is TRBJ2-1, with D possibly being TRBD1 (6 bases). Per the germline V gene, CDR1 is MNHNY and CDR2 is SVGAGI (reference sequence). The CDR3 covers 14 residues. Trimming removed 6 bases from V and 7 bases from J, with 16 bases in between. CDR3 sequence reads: CASSPRMTGNEQFF. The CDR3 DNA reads TGTGCCAGCAGCCCCCGTATGACAGGAAATGAGCAGTTCTTC.